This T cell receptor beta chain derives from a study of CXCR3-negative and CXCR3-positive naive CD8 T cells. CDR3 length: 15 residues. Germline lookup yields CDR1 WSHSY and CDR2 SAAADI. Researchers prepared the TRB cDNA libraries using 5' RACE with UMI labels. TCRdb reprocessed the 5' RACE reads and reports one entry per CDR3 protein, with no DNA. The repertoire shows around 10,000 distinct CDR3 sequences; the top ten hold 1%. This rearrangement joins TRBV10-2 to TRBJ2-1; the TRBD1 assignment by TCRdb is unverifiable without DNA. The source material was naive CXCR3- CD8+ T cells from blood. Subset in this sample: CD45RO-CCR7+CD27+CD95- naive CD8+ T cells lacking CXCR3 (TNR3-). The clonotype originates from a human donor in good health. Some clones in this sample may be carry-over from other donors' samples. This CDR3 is CASGKGGGGTDEQFF.